This T cell receptor beta chain was captured in a study of breast tumors, draining lymph nodes, adjacent tissues. Study-level results: Data only fit, rather than demonstrated, lymph node origin of most tumor T cells. Most tumor T cells seemingly derive from lymph node, then expand in tumor. Tumor and nontumor repertoires were significantly more similar in luminal-like than in basal-like breast cancer.

Samples came from axillary lymph nodes draining the breast cancer. TCRdb used MiXCR to reprocess the multiplex PCR reads, holding one entry per CDR3 protein. The data hold some 170,000 distinct CDR3 sequences, with about 34% observed a single time. Per the germline V gene, CDR1 is SQVTM and CDR2 is ANQGSEA. This CDR3 spans 14 amino acids. Comment on this clonotype: Its target is not known. Sequence at one end of the junction differs from germline and may be a read error.

Sequenced: axillary lymph node tissue. The receptor was isolated from a female donor with breast cancer. Some clones in this sample may be carry-over from other donors' samples. The chain links TRBV29-1 to TRBJ2-3, with D perhaps TRBD1 or TRBD2 (6 bases each). The CDR3 nucleotides read TGCAGCGGTCGAGGGGGGATCAGCACAGATGCGCAGTATTTT. Protein: CSGRGGISTDAQYF.